Described below is a single TCR beta chain sequence and its context. The sample is drawn from a study of identical twins. CDR1 is SGHAT and CDR2 is FQNNGV in the germline V gene. This CDR3 has 19 residues. The V gene end was trimmed by 0 bases and the J gene end by 0 bases; junction bases not matched to a gene: 9. TCRdb analysed the 5' RACE reads with MiXCR anew, one entry per CDR3 protein. In the table there are 500,000 to 650,000 distinct CDR3 sequences, around 22% of which are singletons. These data also featured in a second study, about yellow fever vaccine responses in identical twins.

The clonotype originates from a young woman in good health. The specimen sequenced was CD4+ T cells sorted from blood. The chain is built from TRBV11-2 and TRBJ2-2; 8 bases line up with TRBD2. CDR3 residues: CASSLDPLAEYTNTGELFF. The CDR3 DNA is TGTGCCAGCAGCTTAGACCCACTAGCGGAATATACGAACACCGGGGAGCTGTTTTTT.